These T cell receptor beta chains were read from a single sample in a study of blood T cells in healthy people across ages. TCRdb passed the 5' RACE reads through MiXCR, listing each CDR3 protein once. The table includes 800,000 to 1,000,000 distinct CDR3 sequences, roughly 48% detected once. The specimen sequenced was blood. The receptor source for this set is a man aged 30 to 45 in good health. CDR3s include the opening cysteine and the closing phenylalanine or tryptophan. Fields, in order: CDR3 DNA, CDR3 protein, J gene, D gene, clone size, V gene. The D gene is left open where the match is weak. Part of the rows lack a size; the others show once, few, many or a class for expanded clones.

TGTGCCAGCAGTGAACGGGGCGCAAGGGAAAAACTGTTTTTT	CASSERGAREKLFF	TRBJ1-4	NA	NA	TRBV6-1
TGTGCCAGCAGCCCGGGACAATCTTCCACTGAAGCTTTCTTT	CASSPGQSSTEAFF	TRBJ1-1	NA	NA	TRBV3-1
TGCAGTGCTAGGGTCTTCGGGACAGAGAACACTGAAGCTTTCTTT	CSARVFGTENTEAFF	TRBJ1-1	TRBD1	NA	TRBV20-1
TGCAGCGTTGCCCCGGCGGGGGGAGATCAGCCCCAGCATTTT	CSVAPAGGDQPQHF	TRBJ1-5	NA	once	TRBV29-1
TGCAGCGTTGAACAGGGTTTGGCCTACGAGCAGTACTTC	CSVEQGLAYEQYF	TRBJ2-7	NA	NA	TRBV29-1
TGTGCCAGCAGCTCGGGGTGGAGCTCCTACGAGCAGTACTTC	CASSSGWSSYEQYF	TRBJ2-7	NA	once	TRBV7-9
TGTGCCAGCAGCATCCAACGGACAGGGAAGGGTACAGATACGCAGTATTTT	CASSIQRTGKGTDTQYF	TRBJ2-3	TRBD1	NA	TRBV7-2
TGTGCCAGCAGCAGAGGGAGGGGGGATACCAATGAGCAGTTCTTC	CASSRGRGDTNEQFF	TRBJ2-1	NA	NA	TRBV6-1
TGTGCCAGCAGTTACTCGAGGACGGACAGGGGCTATGGCTACACCTTC	CASSYSRTDRGYGYTF	TRBJ1-2	TRBD1	few	TRBV6-5
TGTGCCAGCAGTCCTCCCCCCACAGATACGCAGTATTTT	CASSPPPTDTQYF	TRBJ2-3	NA	NA	TRBV28
TGCAGTGCTAGGACGCCCGGACTAGCGGGTCGCACGGATACGCAGTATTTT	CSARTPGLAGRTDTQYF	TRBJ2-3	TRBD2	NA	TRBV20-1
TGTGCCAGCAGTCGACAGGGGGCGCGCGAGCAGTACTTC	CASSRQGAREQYF	TRBJ2-7	TRBD1	NA	TRBV27
TGTGCCAGCAGTCTAAGGCTCGGGGCAGATACGCAGTATTTT	CASSLRLGADTQYF	TRBJ2-3	NA	NA	TRBV7-9
TGTGCCAGCAGTTTTATCCACGCATACGAGCAGTACTTC	CASSFIHAYEQYF	TRBJ2-7	NA	NA	TRBV28
TGTGCCAGCAGACCCCCGGGACAGGGCGCTCTATCGTACTACGAGCAGTACTTC	CASRPPGQGALSYYEQYF	TRBJ2-7	TRBD1	many	TRBV6-2/TRBV6-3
TGTGCCAGCAGCCAACAACCGACGGGACAGGGGACCAACGAGCAGTACTTC	CASSQQPTGQGTNEQYF	TRBJ2-7	TRBD1	few	TRBV4-2
TGTGCCAGTCATAACAGGGCTAACTACGAGCAGTACTTC	CASHNRANYEQYF	TRBJ2-7	NA	NA	TRBV28
TGTGCCAGCGGACCTACCGGGGATACGCAGTATTTT	CASGPTGDTQYF	TRBJ2-3	NA	NA	TRBV2
TGTGCCAGCAGTTCGAGGACAGTCACTAAAGCTTTCTTT	CASSSRTVTKAFF	TRBJ1-1	NA	NA	TRBV12-3/TRBV12-4
TGTGCCGGCAGCCATAGACAGGAGGGCATTCAAGAGACCCAGTACTTC	CAGSHRQEGIQETQYF	TRBJ2-5	NA	NA	TRBV9
TGTGCCAGCAGCCCAAGGGAGGAGCGGGGGAACTACAATGAGCAGTTCTTC	CASSPREERGNYNEQFF	TRBJ2-1	TRBD2	NA	TRBV9
TGTGCCAGCAGCTTCACGGACAGGGGGTCGCACGAGCAGTACTTC	CASSFTDRGSHEQYF	TRBJ2-7	TRBD1	many	TRBV7-2
TGCGCCAGCAGCTTGACTAGCGGGGGGGCTGGGGAGCAGTTCTTC	CASSLTSGGAGEQFF	TRBJ2-1	TRBD2	many	TRBV5-1
TGTGCTAGCAGCCCTGCCCGGGGGGCGGGAGATACGCAGTATTTT	CASSPARGAGDTQYF	TRBJ2-3	NA	few	TRBV7-7
TGTGCCAGCAGTGTCAGGGTCGATGAGCAGTACTTC	CASSVRVDEQYF	TRBJ2-7	NA	NA	TRBV6-1
TGTGCCAGCAGCGTACCCGGACAGGTCAATGAAAAACTGTTTTTT	CASSVPGQVNEKLFF	TRBJ1-4	TRBD1	NA	TRBV14